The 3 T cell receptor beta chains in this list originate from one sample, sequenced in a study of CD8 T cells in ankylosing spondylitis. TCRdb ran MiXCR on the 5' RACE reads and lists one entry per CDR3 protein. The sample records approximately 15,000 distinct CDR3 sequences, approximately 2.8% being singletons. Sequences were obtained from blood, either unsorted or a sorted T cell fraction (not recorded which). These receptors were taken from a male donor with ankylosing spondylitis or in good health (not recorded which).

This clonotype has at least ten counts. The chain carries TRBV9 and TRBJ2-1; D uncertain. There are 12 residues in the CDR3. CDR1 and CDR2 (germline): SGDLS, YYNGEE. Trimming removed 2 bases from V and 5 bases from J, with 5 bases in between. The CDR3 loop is CASSVGNNEQFF. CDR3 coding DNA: TGTGCCAGCAGCGTCGGTAACAATGAGCAGTTCTTC.

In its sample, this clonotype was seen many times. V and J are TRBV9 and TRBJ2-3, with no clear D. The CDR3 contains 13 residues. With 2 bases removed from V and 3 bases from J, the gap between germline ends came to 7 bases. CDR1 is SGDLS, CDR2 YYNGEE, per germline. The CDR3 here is CASSVRPTDTQYF. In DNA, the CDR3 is TGTGCCAGCAGCGTCAGACCGACAGATACGCAGTATTTT.

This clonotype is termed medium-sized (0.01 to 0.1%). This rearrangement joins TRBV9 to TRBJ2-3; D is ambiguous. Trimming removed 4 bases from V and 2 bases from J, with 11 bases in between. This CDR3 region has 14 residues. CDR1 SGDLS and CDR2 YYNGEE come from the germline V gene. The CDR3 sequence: CASSPRISTDTQYF. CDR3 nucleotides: TGTGCCAGCAGCCCCCGTATATCCACAGATACGCAGTATTTT.